This section outlines one TCR beta chain sequence together with its context. The sample comes from a study of CD8 T cells in Susac syndrome. The CDR3 sequence is 15 residues long. The J segment lost 6 bases and the V segment lost 2 bases, leaving 4 bases of the junction unmatched. Germline-derived CDR1 and CDR2 are SNHLY and FYNNEI. Reverse transcription of roughly 0.45 to 1 ug RNA used random hexamers. The TCR beta CDR3 was amplified by immunoSEQ multiplex PCR across 54 Vbeta, 13 Jbeta. MiXCR, applied by TCRdb to the immunoSEQ multiplex PCR reads, yields one record per CDR3 protein. The table records under 300,000 distinct CDR3 sequences, 90% to 96% of them present only once.

Sequenced: CD4+ T cells from PBMCs. The gene calls are TRBV2 and TRBJ2-2; 9 bases align to TRBD1. This TCR came from a human donor with Susac syndrome. In nucleotides, the CDR3 is TGTGCCAGCAGTGAATGGGACAGGGCGCCCGGGGAGCTGTTTTTT. Amino acids: CASSEWDRAPGELFF.